This T cell receptor (beta chain) emerged from a study of blood T cell repertoires in COVID-19. The germline gives CDR1 SGHNT, CDR2 YYREEE (reference sequence). The CDR3 runs to 15 residues. Trimming took 4 bases from V and 0 from J, leaving 13 bases between them. Libraries were prepared by immunoSEQ multiplex PCR; TCRdb keeps only in-frame clonotypes and omits some of them. The table has 150,000 to 160,000 clones, nearly 80% seen once. Sequenced input: peripheral blood. This chain uses TRBV5-4 with TRBJ1-1; D is ambiguous. The clonotype originates from a man older than 75 with acute or convalescent COVID-19. The chain's CDR3 is CASSTGEGMNTEAFF. Here the CDR3 DNA reads TGTGCCAGCAGCACTGGGGAGGGCATGAACACTGAAGCTTTCTTT.